These 12 T cell receptor beta chains share one sample of origin, sequenced in a study of T cell responses to AZD1222 COVID-19 vaccine (dated by TCRdb to 2020 to 2022). The sample's time point, from its label and the paper: baseline before first vaccination. The receptor library was made with the immunoSEQ multiplex PCR assay. Drawn from immuneACCESS, this table holds only the in-frame rearrangements with V and J called that TCRdb kept. Clones are partly lost; checked studies trace under half to an unresolved V gene and leave the rest unexplained. This sample comprises about 130,000 clones, 92% of them detected only once. The leading ten clones occupy under 2% of the sample. The sample consisted of peripheral blood, taken on day 0 of AZD1222 vaccination. The origin of the receptors is an adult in good health.

The chain has TRBV6-5 and TRBJ1-6, with 11 nucleotides matching TRBD1. Germline values: CDR1 MNHEY, CDR2 SVGAGI. The CDR3 has 16 residues. The junction had 3 bases not matched to a gene; V was cut back by 2 bases and J by 6 bases. The CDR3 region is CASSYGQGARNSPLHF. CDR3 nucleotides: TGTGCCAGCAGTTACGGACAGGGGGCGCGTAATTCACCCCTCCACTTT.

V and J are TRBV5-4 and TRBJ1-2; 8 bases line up with TRBD1. The trim removed 4 bases at V and 2 bases at J, leaving 4 bases unmatched. This CDR3 contains 14 residues. From germline, CDR1 is SGHNT and CDR2 YYREEE (reference sequence). CDR3 sequence: CASSVGTGNYGYTF. In DNA, the CDR3 is TGTGCCAGCAGCGTGGGGACAGGCAACTATGGCTACACCTTC.

The genes are TRBV4-1 and TRBJ1-2, with D unclear. V was pared by 1 base and J by 1 base, with 10 bases between. Germline V lookup: CDR1 MGHRA, CDR2 YSYEKL. CDR3 length: 15 amino acids. CDR3 residues: CASSQVPALNYGYTF. In nucleotides, the CDR3 is TGCGCCAGCAGCCAAGTTCCAGCCCTTAACTATGGCTACACCTTC.

The gene calls are TRBV5-4 and TRBJ1-4, with 9 bases that match TRBD1. The CDR3 is 15 amino acids. V was pared by 2 bases and J by 7 bases, with 6 bases of the junction left unmatched. CDR1 and CDR2 (germline): SGHNT, YYREEE (reference sequence). The CDR3 loop reads CASSLPGTGTEKLFF. The CDR3 DNA reads as TGTGCCAGCAGCTTACCCGGGACAGGGACTGAAAAACTGTTTTTT.

This clone was observed a single time. V gene TRBV7-9 combines with J gene TRBJ1-5; D call uncertain. The CDR3 consists of 14 residues. Trimming shortened V by 5 bases and J by 2 bases, and 10 bases separated the two germline ends. CDR1 and CDR2 from the germline V gene are SEHNR and FQNEAQ (reference sequence). CDR3 loop: CASSLVGGNQPQHF. CDR3 in DNA: TGTGCCAGCAGCCTGGTTGGGGGCAATCAGCCCCAGCATTTT.

The J gene is TRBJ2-3, the V gene TRBV5-1; D ambiguous. Trimming removed 1 base at V and 3 bases at J, with 3 bases between. Germline V gene lookup returns CDR1 SGHRS and CDR2 YFSETQ. CDR3 size: 12 residues. CDR3 loop: CASSLKTDTQYF. The DNA of the CDR3 is TGCGCCAGCAGCTTGAAAACAGATACGCAGTATTTT.

The chain uses TRBV5-1 and TRBJ2-7, with D tentatively TRBD1 (6 bases). Germline CDR1 SGHRS, CDR2 YFSETQ. V was clipped by 5 bases and J by 1 base, with 13 bases between them. The CDR3 contains 14 residues. DNA for the CDR3: TGCGCCAGCAGTCCGAGACAGGCGTCCTACGAGCAGTACTTC. This gives the protein CASSPRQASYEQYF.

This chain joins TRBV15 and TRBJ1-4; D call uncertain. CDR1 LNHNV and CDR2 YYDKDF come from the germline V gene (reference sequence). V lost 1 base, J lost 0 bases, and 9 bases lay in between. CDR3 length equals 16 residues. CDR3 nucleotides: TGTGCCACCAGCAGAGGGAGACGCACAACTAATGAAAAACTGTTTTTT. Translated, it gives CATSRGRRTTNEKLFF.

The rearrangement uses TRBV3-1 (or the pseudogene TRBV3-2) and TRBJ1-6; possible D gene TRBD1, 5 bases. Germline V gene sequence: CDR1 LGHDT, CDR2 YNNKEL (reference sequence). V lost 0 bases, J lost 15 bases, and 12 bases lay in between. CDR3 size: 13 residues. CDR3 sequence (DNA): TGTGCCAGCAGCCAAGATTTGGAAGGGGTCCTCCACTTT. This codes for CASSQDLEGVLHF.

This chain uses TRBV10-1 with TRBJ2-5; tentative D call: TRBD1 (6 bases). Trimming removed 4 bases at V and 1 base at J, with 13 bases between. The germline CDR1 and CDR2 sequences are WNHNN and SYGVQD (reference sequence). CDR3 length: 15 amino acids. As DNA, the CDR3 is TGCGCCAGCAGTGCCCCCAGAGGGGGCCAAGAGACCCAGTACTTC. It encodes CASSAPRGGQETQYF.

The V and J genes are TRBV19 and TRBJ2-7; D gene ambiguous. Trimming took off 3 bases at V and 3 bases at J, with 6 bases between the two ends. Germline V lookup: CDR1 LNHDA, CDR2 SQIVND (reference sequence). CDR3 length: 12 residues. The CDR3 region is CASSIPGYEQYF. CDR3 DNA sequence: TGTGCCAGTAGTATCCCAGGCTACGAGCAGTACTTC.

The CDR3 DNA is TGTGCCAGCAGCTTAGTTGGCGCAGATCAGCCCCAGCATTTT. Translation: CASSLVGADQPQHF. The gene calls are TRBV7-2 and TRBJ1-5; D unclear. This CDR3 has 14 amino acids. CDR1 SGHTA and CDR2 FQGNSA come from the germline V gene. Trimming took off 1 base at V and 5 bases at J, with 9 bases between the two ends. Looking up the rest from reference TRBV7-2 and TRBJ1-5 gives the full variable domain: GAGVSQSPSNKVTEKGKDVELRCDPISGHTALYWYRQSLGQGLEFLIYFQGNSAPDKSGLPSDRFSAERTGGSVSTLTIQRTQQEDSAVYLCASSLVGADQPQHFGDGTRLSIL.